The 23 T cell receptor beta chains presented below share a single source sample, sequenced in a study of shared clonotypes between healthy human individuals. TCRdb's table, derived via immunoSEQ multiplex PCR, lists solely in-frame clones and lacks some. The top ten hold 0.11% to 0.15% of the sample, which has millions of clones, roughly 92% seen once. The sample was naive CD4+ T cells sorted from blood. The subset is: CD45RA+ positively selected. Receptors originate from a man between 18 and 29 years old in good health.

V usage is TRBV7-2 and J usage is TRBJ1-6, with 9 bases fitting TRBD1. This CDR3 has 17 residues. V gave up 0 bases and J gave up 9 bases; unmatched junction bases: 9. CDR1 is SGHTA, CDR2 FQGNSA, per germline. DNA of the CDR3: TGTGCCAGCAGCTTAGCACCATTCGGGACAGGGCTTTCACCCCTCCACTTT. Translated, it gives CASSLAPFGTGLSPLHF.

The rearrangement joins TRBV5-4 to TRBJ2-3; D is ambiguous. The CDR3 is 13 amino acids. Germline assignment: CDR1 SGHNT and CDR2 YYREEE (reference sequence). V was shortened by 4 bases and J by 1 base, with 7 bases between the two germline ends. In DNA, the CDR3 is TGTGCCAGCAGCCGCTCCGGCACAGATACGCAGTATTTT. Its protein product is CASSRSGTDTQYF. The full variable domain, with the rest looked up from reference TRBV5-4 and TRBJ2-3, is ETGVTQSPTHLIKTRGQQVTLRCSSQSGHNTVSWYQQALGQGPQFIFQYYREEENGRGNFPPRFSGLQFPNYSSELNVNALELDDSALYLCASSRSGTDTQYFGPGTRLTVL.

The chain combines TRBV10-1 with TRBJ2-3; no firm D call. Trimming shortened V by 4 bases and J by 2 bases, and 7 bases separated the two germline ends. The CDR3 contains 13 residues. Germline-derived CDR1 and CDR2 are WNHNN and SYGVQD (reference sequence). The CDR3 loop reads CASSAQNTDTQYF. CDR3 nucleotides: TGCGCCAGCAGTGCGCAGAACACAGATACGCAGTATTTT.

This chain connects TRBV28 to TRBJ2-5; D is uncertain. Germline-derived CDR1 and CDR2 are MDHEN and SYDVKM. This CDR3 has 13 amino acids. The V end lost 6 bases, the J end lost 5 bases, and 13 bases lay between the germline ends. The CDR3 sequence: CASRRTVPETQYF. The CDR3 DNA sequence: TGTGCCAGCAGACGGACCGTTCCGGAGACCCAGTACTTC.

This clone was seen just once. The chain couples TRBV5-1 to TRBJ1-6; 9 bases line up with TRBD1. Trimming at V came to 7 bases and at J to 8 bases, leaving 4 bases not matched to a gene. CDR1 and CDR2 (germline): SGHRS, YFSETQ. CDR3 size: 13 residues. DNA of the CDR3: TGCGCCAGCGGGGGACAGGGAGATTCACCCCTCCACTTT. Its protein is CASGGQGDSPLHF.

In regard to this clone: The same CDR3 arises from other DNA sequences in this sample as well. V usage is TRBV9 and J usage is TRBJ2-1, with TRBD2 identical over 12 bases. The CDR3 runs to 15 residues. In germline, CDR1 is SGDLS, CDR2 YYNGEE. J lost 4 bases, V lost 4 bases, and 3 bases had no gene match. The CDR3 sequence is CASSQTSGSYNEQFF. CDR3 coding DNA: TGTGCCAGCAGCCAGACTAGCGGGAGTTACAATGAGCAGTTCTTC.

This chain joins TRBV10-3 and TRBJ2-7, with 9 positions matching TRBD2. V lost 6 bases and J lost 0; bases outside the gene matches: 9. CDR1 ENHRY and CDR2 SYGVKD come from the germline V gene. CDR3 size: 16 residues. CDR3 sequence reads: CAISLTSGRSSYEQYF. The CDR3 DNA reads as TGTGCCATCAGCCTGACTAGCGGTAGAAGCTCCTACGAGCAGTACTTC.

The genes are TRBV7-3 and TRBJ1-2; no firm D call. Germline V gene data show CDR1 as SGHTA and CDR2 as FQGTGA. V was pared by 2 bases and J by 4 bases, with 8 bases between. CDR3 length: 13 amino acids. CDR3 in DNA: TGTGCCAGCAGCTTACGGTCAGTCTATGGCTACACCTTC. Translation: CASSLRSVYGYTF.

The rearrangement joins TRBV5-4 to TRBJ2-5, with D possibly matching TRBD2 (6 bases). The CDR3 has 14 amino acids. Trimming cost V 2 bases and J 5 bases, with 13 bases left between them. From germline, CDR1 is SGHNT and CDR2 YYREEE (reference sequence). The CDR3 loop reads CASSFGGMIETQYF. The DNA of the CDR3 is TGTGCCAGCAGCTTTGGAGGGATGATCGAGACCCAGTACTTC.

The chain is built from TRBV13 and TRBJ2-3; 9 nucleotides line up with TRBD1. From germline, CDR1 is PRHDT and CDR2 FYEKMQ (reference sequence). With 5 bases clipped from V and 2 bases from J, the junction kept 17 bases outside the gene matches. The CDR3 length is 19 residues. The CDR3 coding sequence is TGTGCCAGCAGCGCCACGGGCCACTGGGACAGGGCGAACACAGATACGCAGTATTTT. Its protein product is CASSATGHWDRANTDTQYF.

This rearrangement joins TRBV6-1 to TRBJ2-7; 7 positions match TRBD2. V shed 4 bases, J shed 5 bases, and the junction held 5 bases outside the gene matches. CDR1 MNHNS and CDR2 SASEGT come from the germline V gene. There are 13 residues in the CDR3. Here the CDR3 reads CASSGEGFHEQYF. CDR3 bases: TGTGCCAGCAGTGGGGAGGGATTCCACGAGCAGTACTTC.

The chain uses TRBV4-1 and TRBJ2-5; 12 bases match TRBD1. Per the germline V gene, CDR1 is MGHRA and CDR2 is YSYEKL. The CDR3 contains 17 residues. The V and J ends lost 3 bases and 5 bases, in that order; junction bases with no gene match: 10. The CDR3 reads CASSHLFRDRGRETQYF. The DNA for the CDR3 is TGCGCCAGCAGCCACCTATTCCGGGACAGGGGGCGTGAGACCCAGTACTTC.

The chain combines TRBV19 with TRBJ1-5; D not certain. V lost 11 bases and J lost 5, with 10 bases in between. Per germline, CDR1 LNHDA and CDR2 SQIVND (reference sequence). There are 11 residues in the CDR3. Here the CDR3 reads CAGGRDQPQHF. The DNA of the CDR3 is TGTGCCGGCGGCCGGGATCAGCCCCAGCATTTT.

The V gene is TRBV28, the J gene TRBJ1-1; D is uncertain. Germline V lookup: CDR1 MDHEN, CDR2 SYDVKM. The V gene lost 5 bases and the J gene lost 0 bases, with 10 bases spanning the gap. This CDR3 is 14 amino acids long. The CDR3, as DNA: TGTGCCAGCAGTACCCTACCCATGAACACTGAAGCTTTCTTT. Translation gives CASSTLPMNTEAFF.

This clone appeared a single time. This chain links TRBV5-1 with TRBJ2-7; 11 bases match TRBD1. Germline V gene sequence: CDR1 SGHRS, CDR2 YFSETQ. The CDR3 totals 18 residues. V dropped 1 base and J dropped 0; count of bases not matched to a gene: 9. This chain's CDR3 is CASSLRTGGGLSSYEQYF. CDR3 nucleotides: TGCGCCAGCAGCTTGAGGACAGGGGGCGGTCTTTCCTCCTACGAGCAGTACTTC. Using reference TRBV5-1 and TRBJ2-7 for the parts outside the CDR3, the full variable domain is KAGVTQTPRYLIKTRGQQVTLSCSPISGHRSVSWYQQTPGQGLQFLFEYFSETQRNKGNFPGRFSGRQFSNSRSEMNVSTLELGDSALYLCASSLRTGGGLSSYEQYFGPGTRLTVT.

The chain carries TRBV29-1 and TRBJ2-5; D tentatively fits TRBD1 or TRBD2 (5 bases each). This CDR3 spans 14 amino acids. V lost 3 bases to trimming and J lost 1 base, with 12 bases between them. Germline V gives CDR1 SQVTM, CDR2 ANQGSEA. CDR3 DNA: TGCAGCGTTGACACCGGGGCCCTCCAAGAGACCCAGTACTTC. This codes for CSVDTGALQETQYF.

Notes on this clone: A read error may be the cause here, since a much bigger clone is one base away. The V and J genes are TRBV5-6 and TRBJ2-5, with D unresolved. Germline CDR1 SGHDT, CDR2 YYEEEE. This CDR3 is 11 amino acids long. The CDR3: CASSLEEAQYF. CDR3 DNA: TGTGCCAGCAGCTTGGAAGAGGCCCAGTACTTC.

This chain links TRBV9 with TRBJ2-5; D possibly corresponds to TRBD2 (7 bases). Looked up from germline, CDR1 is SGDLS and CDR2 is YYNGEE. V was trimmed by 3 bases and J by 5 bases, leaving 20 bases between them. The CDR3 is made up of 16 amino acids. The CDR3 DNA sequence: TGTGCCAGCAGCGCGATTACGGGGGGCCCGGGTGAGACCCAGTACTTC. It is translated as CASSAITGGPGETQYF. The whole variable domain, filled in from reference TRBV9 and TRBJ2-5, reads DSGVTQTPKHLITATGQRVTLRCSPRSGDLSVYWYQQSLDQGLQFLIQYYNGEERAKGNILERFSAQQFPDLHSELNLSSLELGDSALYFCASSAITGGPGETQYFGPGTRLLVL.

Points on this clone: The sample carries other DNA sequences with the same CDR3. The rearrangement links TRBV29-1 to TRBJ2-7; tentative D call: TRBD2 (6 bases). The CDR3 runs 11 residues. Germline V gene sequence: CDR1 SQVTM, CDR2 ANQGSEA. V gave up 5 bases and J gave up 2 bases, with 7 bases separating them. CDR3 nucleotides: TGCAGCGTTCGGGGGACCTACGAGCAGTACTTC. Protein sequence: CSVRGTYEQYF.

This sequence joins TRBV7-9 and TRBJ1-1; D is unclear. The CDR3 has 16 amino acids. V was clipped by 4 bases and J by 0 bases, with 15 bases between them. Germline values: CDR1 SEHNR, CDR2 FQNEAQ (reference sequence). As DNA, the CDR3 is TGTGCCAGCAGCTCTAGTGAGATCCGTATGAACACTGAAGCTTTCTTT. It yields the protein CASSSSEIRMNTEAFF.

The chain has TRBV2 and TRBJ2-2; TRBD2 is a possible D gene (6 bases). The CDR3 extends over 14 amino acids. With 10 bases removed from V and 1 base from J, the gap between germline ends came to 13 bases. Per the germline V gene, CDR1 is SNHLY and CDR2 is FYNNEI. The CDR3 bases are TGTGCCATATCGACTAGGGTGAACACCGGGGAGCTGTTTTTT. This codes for CAISTRVNTGELFF.

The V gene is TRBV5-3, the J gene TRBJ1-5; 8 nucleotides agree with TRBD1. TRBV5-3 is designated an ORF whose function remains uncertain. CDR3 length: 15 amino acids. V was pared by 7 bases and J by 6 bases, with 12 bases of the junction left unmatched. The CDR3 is CARDRTGIKVQPQHF. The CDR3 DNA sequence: TGTGCCAGAGATAGGACAGGGATTAAAGTTCAGCCCCAGCATTTT.

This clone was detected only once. The CDR3 sequence: CASSLSVTNTGELFF. CDR3 bases: TGCGCCAGCAGCCTTTCGGTTACAAACACCGGGGAGCTGTTTTTT. The V and J genes are TRBV4-3 and TRBJ2-2; D not resolved. V shed 4 bases and J shed 2 bases, with 11 bases lying between them. This CDR3 is built from 15 residues. Germline V gene sequence: CDR1 LGHNA, CDR2 YSLEER.